The 32 T cell receptor beta chains reported below all come from one sample, sequenced in a study of molecular identifiers for immune sequencing clone quantification. MiXCR was run by TCRdb on the PCR reads, yielding one entry per CDR3 protein. The table shows roughly 100,000 distinct CDR3 sequences, with 30% to 35% occurring only once. The material sequenced was naive CD8+ T cells from blood, with Jurkat cell RNA spiked in. Subset noted: FACS-sorted CD8+CD4-CCR7+CD45RA+ naive T cells. These receptors all stem from a human donor in good health. Some libraries in this study had Jurkat cell RNA spiked in.

This chain uses TRBV27 with TRBJ2-3; perhaps TRBD1 as D (6 bases). The CDR3 runs to 15 residues. V lost 3 bases and J lost 0, with 10 bases in between. The V gene's germline CDR1 is MNHEY and CDR2 SMNVEV (reference sequence). The CDR3 nucleotides are TGTGCCAGCAGTTTTTGGGGACAAAGCACAGATACGCAGTATTTT. Its protein is CASSFWGQSTDTQYF.

V gene TRBV13 combines with J gene TRBJ2-7, with D possibly being TRBD2 (5 bases). Looked up from germline, CDR1 is PRHDT and CDR2 is FYEKMQ (reference sequence). This CDR3 spans 14 amino acids. The V end was cut by 3 bases, the J end by 3 bases, with 12 bases between. The CDR3 region has the DNA TGTGCCAGCAGCTTCCCCGGACTTAACTACGAGCAGTACTTC. This sequence encodes CASSFPGLNYEQYF.

This clonotype came up a few times. The V and J genes are TRBV28 and TRBJ2-3; 9 bases are shared with TRBD2. With 1 base clipped from V and 6 bases from J, the junction kept 2 bases outside the gene matches. The CDR3 runs 14 residues. The V gene's germline CDR1 is MDHEN and CDR2 SYDVKM. CDR3: CASSLFTSGDTQYF. The CDR3 coding sequence is TGTGCCAGCAGTTTATTCACTAGCGGGGATACGCAGTATTTT.

This clonotype was observed a single time. A read error may be the cause here, since a much bigger clone is one base away. The chain uses TRBV11-2 and TRBJ2-1; 7 positions match TRBD2. Germline V gives CDR1 SGHAT, CDR2 FQNNGV. With 5 bases clipped from V and 6 bases from J, the junction kept 10 bases outside the gene matches. CDR3 size: 15 residues. In nucleotides, the CDR3 is TGTGCCAGCAGCGGGGGGGACTCCCGCTGCAATGAGCAGTTCTTC. It translates to CASSGGDSRCNEQFF.

Worth noting for this clonotype: A much larger clone is a single base away; this may be a read error. The V gene is TRBV21-1, the J gene TRBJ1-5; the table calls TRBD1, which could not be checked here. TRBV21-1 is given as a pseudogene. The CDR3 runs to 17 residues. In DNA, the CDR3 is TGTGCCAGCAGCTCGCACCTTGAGGGGGGGTATAATCAGCCCCAGCATTTT. It is translated as CASSSHLEGGYNQPQHF.

The table lists this clonotype with a few counts. This sequence joins TRBV2 and TRBJ2-7, with D maybe TRBD2 (5 bases). The CDR3 has 12 residues. Germline CDR1 is SNHLY and CDR2 is FYNNEI. V was cut by 6 bases and J by 4 bases, with 10 bases left in between. This chain's CDR3 is CASRSGLYEQYF. The CDR3 nucleotides are TGTGCCAGCAGGAGCGGATTATACGAGCAGTACTTC.

The chain uses TRBV7-9 and TRBJ2-2; 7 bases fit TRBD1. The CDR3 loop spans 16 amino acids. V lost 8 bases to trimming and J lost 2 bases; unmatched junction nucleotides: 11. Per germline, CDR1 SEHNR and CDR2 FQNEAQ (reference sequence). CDR3 residues: CASGLGRDSNTGELFF. Here the CDR3 DNA reads TGTGCCAGCGGCCTCGGTCGGGACAGCAACACCGGGGAGCTGTTTTTT.

This clonotype has more than one count but fewer than ten. The chain couples TRBV6-1 to TRBJ1-1, with D unclear. The CDR3 runs to 12 residues. Germline V gene data show CDR1 as MNHNS and CDR2 as SASEGT. V lost 9 bases and J 2 bases, leaving 10 bases between the germline ends. The CDR3 DNA sequence: TGTGCCAGTTTGGGGATTAACACTGAAGCTTTCTTT. Its translation is CASLGINTEAFF.

As for this clonotype: A single base separates this from a much larger clone, so it may be a read error. The chain recombines TRBV6-5 with TRBJ2-2; TRBD2 might be the D (5 bases). V was clipped by 5 bases and J by 3 bases, with 16 bases between them. The CDR3 is made up of 16 amino acids. In germline, CDR1 is MNHEY, CDR2 SVGAGI. CDR3 nucleotide sequence: TGTGCCAGCAGTACTTATGTGGGAGAGGACACCGGGGAGCTGTTTTTT. It specifies CASSTYVGEDTGELFF.

On this clonotype itself: A much larger clone lies one base from this, so it may be a read error. The J gene is TRBJ2-3, the V gene TRBV13; TRBD1 matches 11 bases. This CDR3 spans 14 amino acids. The V gene's germline CDR1 is PRHDT and CDR2 FYEKMQ (reference sequence). Trimming cost V 8 bases and J 6 bases; bases outside gene matches: 7. DNA for the CDR3: TGTGCCAGCGGCGTGGACAGGGGGCGTGATACGCAGTATTTT. It translates to CASGVDRGRDTQYF.

This clonotype has only a few counts. The chain recombines TRBV4-3 with TRBJ2-7, with D possibly TRBD2 on 6 matching bases. The CDR3 contains 16 residues. The V end was cut by 4 bases, the J end by 2 bases, with 18 bases between. Germline V lookup: CDR1 LGHNA, CDR2 YSLEER. CDR3 nucleotides: TGCGCCAGCAGCCCGGGAGTAGGGTCCGGGCCCTACGAGCAGTACTTC. Protein: CASSPGVGSGPYEQYF.

This clonotype was seen only a few times. The CDR3 carries no conserved terminal phenylalanine or tryptophan, so it likely arises from a read error. V is TRBV5-1 and J is TRBJ2-2; 7 nucleotides match TRBD1. The CDR3 spans 14 residues. CDR1 is SGHRS and CDR2 is YFSETQ in the germline V gene. After removal of 7 bases from V and 0 bases from J, the junction contained 3 bases not matched to a gene. CDR3 region: CASRDRANTGELFL. The CDR3 bases are TGCGCCAGCCGGGACAGAGCGAACACCGGGGAGCTGTTTCTT.

This clonotype has just a few counts. This sequence joins TRBV7-3 and TRBJ2-2; D possibly uses TRBD1 or TRBD2 (5 bases each). Between the trimmed V and J ends, which lost 4 bases and 2 bases, there was a span of 11 bases. The CDR3 loop spans 15 amino acids. The germline CDR1 and CDR2 sequences are SGHTA and FQGTGA. In DNA form, the CDR3 reads TGTGCCAGCAGCTCGGACCGGGACAACACCGGGGAGCTGTTTTTT. It is translated as CASSSDRDNTGELFF.

This clonotype was picked up a small number of times. The chain uses TRBV4-2 and TRBJ1-2; tentatively, D is TRBD1 (5 bases). The V end was cut by 1 base, the J end by 4 bases, with 13 bases between. The CDR3 has 15 residues. Germline V gene lookup returns CDR1 LGHNA and CDR2 YNFKEQ. The DNA for the CDR3 is TGTGCCAGCAGCCAAGGTTCCGGGACTTTCTATGGCTACACCTTC. It translates to CASSQGSGTFYGYTF.

This clonotype has only a few counts. V gene TRBV7-6 combines with J gene TRBJ2-2; 9 nucleotides align to TRBD2. CDR1 and CDR2 from the germline V gene are SGHVS and FNYEAQ. This CDR3 spans 15 amino acids. Germline trimming cut 8 bases from V and 5 bases from J; bases unmatched to any gene: 9. The CDR3 loop reads CASGLSGSETGELFF. The CDR3 region has the DNA TGTGCCAGCGGGCTTAGCGGGAGTGAGACCGGGGAGCTGTTTTTT.

This rearrangement joins TRBV5-1 to TRBJ2-3; 7 bases are shared with TRBD2. Trimming took 6 bases from V and 4 from J; bases not matched to a gene: 5. Per germline, CDR1 SGHRS and CDR2 YFSETQ. The CDR3 has 13 residues. The CDR3 reads CASTGEGPDTQYF. In nucleotides, the CDR3 is TGCGCCAGCACTGGGGAGGGACCAGATACGCAGTATTTT. The full variable domain, completed using reference TRBV5-1 and TRBJ2-3, is KAGVTQTPRYLIKTRGQQVTLSCSPISGHRSVSWYQQTPGQGLQFLFEYFSETQRNKGNFPGRFSGRQFSNSRSEMNVSTLELGDSALYLCASTGEGPDTQYFGPGTRLTVL.

The chain has TRBV19 and TRBJ2-1; D could derive from TRBD1 or TRBD2 (5 bases each). The germline V and J ends were trimmed by 10 bases and 2 bases, with 15 bases remaining between them. The CDR3 runs 14 residues. CDR1 LNHDA and CDR2 SQIVND come from the germline V gene (reference sequence). CDR3 sequence: CATVGGEAYNEQFF. The CDR3 DNA follows: TGTGCCACCGTTGGGGGTGAAGCCTACAATGAGCAGTTCTTC. Variable domain in full (rest from reference TRBV19 and TRBJ2-1): DGGITQSPKYLFRKEGQNVTLSCEQNLNHDAMYWYRQDPGQGLRLIYYSQIVNDFQKGDIAEGYSVSREKKESFPLTVTSAQKNPTAFYLCATVGGEAYNEQFFGPGTRLTVL.

This chain links TRBV19 with TRBJ2-7; D gene uncertain. The germline V and J ends were trimmed by 6 bases and 2 bases, with 14 bases remaining between them. CDR1 is LNHDA, CDR2 SQIVND, per germline (reference sequence). The length of the CDR3 is 14 residues. The CDR3 DNA reads TGTGCCAGTAGGCCGCTTGGTGGGGCCTACGAGCAGTACTTC. It encodes CASRPLGGAYEQYF.

The chain carries TRBV12-3 or TRBV12-4 and TRBJ2-3; the match to TRBD1 covers 7 bases. CDR3 size: 14 residues. J gave up 2 bases and V 3 bases, and 2 bases lay outside the gene matches. The CDR3 spells CASSFTGATDTQYF. The CDR3 bases are TGTGCCAGCAGTTTTACAGGGGCCACAGATACGCAGTATTTT.

This clonotype was counted between two and nine times. This chain connects TRBV12-3 or TRBV12-4 to TRBJ2-3, with 12 bases aligning to TRBD2. Trimming at V came to 6 bases and at J to 2 bases, leaving 6 bases not matched to a gene. The CDR3 contains 16 residues. The CDR3 reads CASSTTSGGNTDTQYF. CDR3 DNA sequence: TGTGCCAGCAGCACGACTAGCGGGGGAAACACAGATACGCAGTATTTT.

Comments on this clonotype: One junction end does not reproduce the germline sequence, and a read error may be involved. The chain couples TRBV18 to TRBJ1-5; no firm D call. CDR3 length: 15 residues. The V gene's germline CDR1 is KGHSH and CDR2 LQKENI. CDR3 DNA sequence: TGTGCCAGCTCACCAGCCCCCCCGATAAATCAGCCCCAGACTTTT. Translated, it gives CASSPAPPINQPQTF.

Comments on this clonotype: Just one base apart from a much larger clone, this may be a read error. The chain carries TRBV28 and TRBJ2-5; tentatively, D is TRBD2 (5 bases). Germline loops: CDR1 MDHEN, CDR2 SYDVKM. CDR3 length equals 16 residues. As DNA, the CDR3 is TGTGCCAGCAGCGCCACTCCGGGAAAAACGCAAGCGACCCAGTACTTC. Amino acid sequence: CASSATPGKTQATQYF.

There are many counts of this clonotype. The CDR3 region has the DNA TGTGCCAGTGGAGTCCCCGCGGGACCCTACGAGCAGTACTTC. Its translation is CASGVPAGPYEQYF. The genes are TRBV5-5 and TRBJ2-7; D possibly corresponds to TRBD2 (6 bases). The CDR3 totals 14 residues. From germline, CDR1 is SGHKS and CDR2 YYEKEE (reference sequence). Trimming took off 8 bases at V and 2 bases at J, with 17 bases between the two ends.

To note about this clonotype: It is likely a read error, because the conserved phenylalanine at the end of the CDR3 is missing. The genes are TRBV6-6 and TRBJ1-5; D remains unclear. V lost 6 bases to trimming and J lost 2 bases, with 8 bases between them. In germline, CDR1 is MNHNY, CDR2 SVGAGI (reference sequence). There are 13 residues in the CDR3. The CDR3: CASSPYCNQPQHI. The CDR3 DNA sequence: TGTGCCAGCAGCCCTTATTGCAATCAGCCCCAGCATATT.

The chain employs TRBV27 and TRBJ2-6; D remains ambiguous. The V end was cut by 7 bases, the J end by 3 bases, with 13 bases between. CDR3 length: 15 residues. The V gene's germline CDR1 is MNHEY and CDR2 SMNVEV (reference sequence). Here the CDR3 DNA reads TGTGCCAGCACTTCTACGTGGTATGGGGCCAACGTCCTGACTTTC. Its translation is CASTSTWYGANVLTF.

This clonotype was seen a few times. The V call is TRBV28, the J call TRBJ1-2; no clear D. In germline, CDR1 is MDHEN, CDR2 SYDVKM. The CDR3 loop spans 15 amino acids. V dropped 6 bases and J dropped 4 bases, with 18 bases sitting between them. For the CDR3, the DNA is TGTGCCAGCAGAAAAACCGCCAGTCCCCTCTATGGCTACACCTTC. It specifies CASRKTASPLYGYTF.

On this clonotype: This may stem from a read error, because a much larger clone lies one nucleotide away. A read error is likely, as this CDR3 ends without the conserved phenylalanine or tryptophan. Written as DNA, the CDR3 is TGTGCCACCAGCGAGCCCGGGACCGCTAATGAAAAACTGTTTTAT. Translating gives CATSEPGTANEKLFY. V usage is TRBV15 and J usage is TRBJ1-4; D is possibly TRBD1 (5 bases). V was cut by 5 bases and J by 3 bases, with 13 bases left in between. The CDR3 loop spans 15 amino acids. CDR1 is LNHNV and CDR2 is YYDKDF in the germline V gene (reference sequence).

Note on this clonotype: This may come from a read error, since a much larger clone is one base off. The rearrangement links TRBV6-6 to TRBJ1-6, with D unclear. The CDR3 sequence is 14 residues long. Germline-derived CDR1 and CDR2 are MNHNY and SVGAGI (reference sequence). The CDR3 reads CTSTPVEYNSPLHF. CDR3 DNA: TGTACCAGCACCCCGGTGGAGTATAATTCACCCCTCCACTTT.

This clonotype was found a few times. V usage is TRBV6-2 or TRBV6-3 and J usage is TRBJ2-3, with TRBD2 as a possible D gene (6 bases). The CDR3 is 14 residues long. Germline CDR1 MNHEY, CDR2 SVGEGT. V lost 7 bases and J lost 6, with 17 bases in between. The CDR3 protein is CASTNPRRADTQYF. CDR3 DNA sequence: TGTGCCAGCACTAATCCTAGGAGGGCCGATACGCAGTATTTT.

This clonotype was counted only a few times. Being one base from a much bigger clone, this may be a read error. The rearrangement links TRBV28 to TRBJ1-4; TRBD1 agrees at 9 bases. Germline V gene data show CDR1 as MDHEN and CDR2 as SYDVKM. The CDR3 length is 18 residues. The DNA for the CDR3 is TGTGCCAGCCGTGCCCCGGGACAGGGATGGTCAACTAATGAAAAACTGATTTTT. Amino acids: CASRAPGQGWSTNEKLIF. The complete variable domain, with remaining parts taken from reference TRBV28 and TRBJ1-4, reads DVKVTQSSRYLVKRTGEKVFLECVQDMDHENMFWYRQDPGLGLRLIYFSYDVKMKEKGDIPEGYSVSREKKERFSLILESASTNQTSMYLCASRAPGQGWSTNEKLIFGSGTQLSVL.

The chain uses TRBV28 and TRBJ2-2; D unresolved. The V end lost 3 bases, the J end lost 0 bases, and 11 bases lay between the germline ends. This CDR3 has 16 amino acids. Germline assignment: CDR1 MDHEN and CDR2 SYDVKM. CDR3 coding DNA: TGTGCCAGCAGTTTTACGGCAATCGCGAACACCGGGGAGCTGTTTTTT. Its protein is CASSFTAIANTGELFF.

At least ten counts were recorded for this clonotype. The chain's CDR3 is CASSLYYQLAKNIQYF. Here the CDR3 DNA reads TGTGCCAGCAGCTTATACTACCAATTAGCCAAAAACATTCAGTACTTC. The chain recombines TRBV7-2 with TRBJ2-4; D remains unclear. The CDR3 loop spans 16 amino acids. The germline V gene encodes CDR1 SGHTA and CDR2 FQGNSA. The V and J ends lost 2 bases and 0 bases respectively, with 11 bases between them.